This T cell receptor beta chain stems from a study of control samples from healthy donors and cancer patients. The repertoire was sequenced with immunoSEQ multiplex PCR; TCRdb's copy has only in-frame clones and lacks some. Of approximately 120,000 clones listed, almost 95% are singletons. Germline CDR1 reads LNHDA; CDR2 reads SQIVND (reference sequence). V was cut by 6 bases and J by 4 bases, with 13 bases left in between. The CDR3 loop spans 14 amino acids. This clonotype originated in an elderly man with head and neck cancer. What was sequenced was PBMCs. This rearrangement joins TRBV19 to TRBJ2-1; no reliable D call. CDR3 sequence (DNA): TGTGCCAGTAGCAAGGACGGTTATTACAATGAGCAGTTCTTC. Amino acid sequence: CASSKDGYYNEQFF.